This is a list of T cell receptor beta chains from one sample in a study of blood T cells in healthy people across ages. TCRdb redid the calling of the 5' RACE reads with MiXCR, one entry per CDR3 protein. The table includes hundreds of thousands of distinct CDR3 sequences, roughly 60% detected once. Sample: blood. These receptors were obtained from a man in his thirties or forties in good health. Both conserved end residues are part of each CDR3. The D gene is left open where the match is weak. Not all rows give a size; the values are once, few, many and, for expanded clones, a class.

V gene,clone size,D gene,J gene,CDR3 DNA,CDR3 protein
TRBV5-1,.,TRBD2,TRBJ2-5,TGCGCCAGCAGCTTGATTCGATTAGCGGGAGGCCCTCCCACAGAGACCCAGTACTTC,CASSLIRLAGGPPTETQYF
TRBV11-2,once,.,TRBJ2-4,TGTGCCAGCAGCCCCCTCTGGACTACCAAAAACATTCAGTACTTC,CASSPLWTTKNIQYF
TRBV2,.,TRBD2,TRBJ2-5,TGTGCCAGCAGTGAGGGTAGCGGGGGACAAGAGACCCAGTACTTC,CASSEGSGGQETQYF
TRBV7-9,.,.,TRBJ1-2,TGTGCCAGCGGCTCTCATTATGGCTACACCTTC,CASGSHYGYTF
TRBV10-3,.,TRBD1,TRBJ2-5,TGTGCCATCAGTGGAGGGGGCACCCAAGAGACCCAGTACTTC,CAISGGGTQETQYF
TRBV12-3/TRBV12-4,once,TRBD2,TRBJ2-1,TGTGCCAGCAGATCTAGCGGGGGGGCCGGCGCAGATGAGCAGTTCTTC,CASRSSGGAGADEQFF
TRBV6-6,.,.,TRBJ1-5,TGTGCCAGCAGTTACCAAGATCAGCCCCAGCATTTT,CASSYQDQPQHF
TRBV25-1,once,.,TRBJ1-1,TGTGCCAGCAGTGAACCCCAACAGGCGTCGGGCTCTGAAGCTTTCTTT,CASSEPQQASGSEAFF
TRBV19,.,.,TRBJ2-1,TGTGCCAGTAGTTACAGCGGTCATAGCTCCTACAATGAGCAGTTCTTC,CASSYSGHSSYNEQFF
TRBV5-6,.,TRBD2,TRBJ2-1,TGTGGCAGCAGCTTGTCTCCCCGGGGTGTACTAGCGGGAGTCCATTGGTTCTTC,CGSSLSPRGVLAGVHWFF
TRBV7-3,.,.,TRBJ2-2,TGTGCCAGCAGCTTCCCCCCCAAATCGTACACCGGGGAGCTGTTTTTT,CASSFPPKSYTGELFF
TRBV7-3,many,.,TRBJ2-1,TGTGCCAGCAGCCTAGGGGAGGTACCAAGCGAGCAGTTCTTC,CASSLGEVPSEQFF
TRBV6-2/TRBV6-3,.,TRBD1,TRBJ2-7,TGTGCCAGCAGTTCTCAACAGGGGAATCGCTACGAGCAGTACTTC,CASSSQQGNRYEQYF
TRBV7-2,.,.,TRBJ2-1,TGTGCCAGCAGCTTAGTCGGTGCCTTGCAGCAGTTCTTC,CASSLVGALQQFF
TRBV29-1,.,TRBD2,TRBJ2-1,TGCAGCGTTGCGGGGGGTTTATGGGTTGAGCAGTTCTTC,CSVAGGLWVEQFF
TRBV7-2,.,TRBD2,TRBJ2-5,TGTGCCAGCAGCTTAGACCCTAGCGGGGTCCAAGAGACCCAGTACTTC,CASSLDPSGVQETQYF
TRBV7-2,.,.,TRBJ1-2,TGTGCCAGCAGCTCTAGGGATCACTATGGCTACACCTTC,CASSSRDHYGYTF
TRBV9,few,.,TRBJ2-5,TGTGCCAGCAGCATCGGCGGGGTGCAAGAGACCCAGTACTTC,CASSIGGVQETQYF
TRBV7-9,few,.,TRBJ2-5,TGTGCCAGCAGCTTAGGGGTGGGCCAAGAGACCCAGTACTTC,CASSLGVGQETQYF
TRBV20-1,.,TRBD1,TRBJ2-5,TGCAGTGCCCTGACAGGGGTGGGCAAAGAGACCCAGTACTTC,CSALTGVGKETQYF
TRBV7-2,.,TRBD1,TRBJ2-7,TGTGCCAGCAGCGCTCTGGACAGGGGAGTCTACGAGCAGTACTTC,CASSALDRGVYEQYF
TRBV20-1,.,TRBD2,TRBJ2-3,TGCAGTGCTAGTCGTCCTAGCGGGAGGCAAGATACGCAGTATTTT,CSASRPSGRQDTQYF
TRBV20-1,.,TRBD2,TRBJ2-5,TGCAGTGCCCCCCGGGTAGCGGGAGTGTTGGCCCAGTACTTC,CSAPRVAGVLAQYF
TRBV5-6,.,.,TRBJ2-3,TGTGCCAGTGGGGGGCCCTACACAGATACGCAGTATTTT,CASGGPYTDTQYF
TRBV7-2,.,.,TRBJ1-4,TGTGCCAGCAGCCAATCCGGGGGCCAGGCAACTAATGAAAAACTGTTTTTT,CASSQSGGQATNEKLFF
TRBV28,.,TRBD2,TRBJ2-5,TGTGCCAGCAGTTTGACTAGCGGGAGGAATCAAGAGACCCAGTACTTC,CASSLTSGRNQETQYF
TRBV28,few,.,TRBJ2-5,TGTGCCAGCAGCTGGGACCACCAAGAGACCCAGTACTTC,CASSWDHQETQYF
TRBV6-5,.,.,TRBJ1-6,TGTGCCAGCAGACGGGGGGATAATTCACCCCTCCACTTT,CASRRGDNSPLHF
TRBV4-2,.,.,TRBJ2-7,TGTGCCAGCAGCCCTCACTCCCCGAGCTCCTACGAGCAGTACTTC,CASSPHSPSSYEQYF
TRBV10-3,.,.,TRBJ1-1,TGTGCCATCAGTGGCACTATTCAAAACACTGAAGCTTTCTTT,CAISGTIQNTEAFF
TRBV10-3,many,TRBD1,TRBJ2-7,TGTGCCATCAGTGATAAGGAAGGGACAGGGAAATACTACGAGCAGTACTTC,CAISDKEGTGKYYEQYF
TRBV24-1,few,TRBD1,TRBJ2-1,TGTGCCACCAGTGATTCGTTGCCGGGACAGGGACTCAATGAGCAGTTCTTC,CATSDSLPGQGLNEQFF
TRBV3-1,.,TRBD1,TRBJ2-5,TGTGCCAGCAGCCAAAGGACAGGGGGCTTCGAGACCCAGTACTTC,CASSQRTGGFETQYF
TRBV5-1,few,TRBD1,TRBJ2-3,TGCGCCAGCAGCCATGGGACAGGACAACTGGGAGGTACGCAGTATTTT,CASSHGTGQLGGTQYF
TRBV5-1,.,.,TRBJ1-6,TGCGCCAGCAGCTTGATTACAGGGACCAATTCACCCCTCCACTTT,CASSLITGTNSPLHF
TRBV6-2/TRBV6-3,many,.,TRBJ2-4,TGTGCCAGCAGTTATTCGGACATTCAGTACTTC,CASSYSDIQYF
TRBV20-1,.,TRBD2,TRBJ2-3,TGCAGCGCTGAGAATCTAGCGGGAGAAGTAGATACGCAGTATTTT,CSAENLAGEVDTQYF
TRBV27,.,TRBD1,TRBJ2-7,TGTGCCAGCAGCCGCGGGCATGGGACAGGGAGATCCTACGAGCAGTACTTC,CASSRGHGTGRSYEQYF
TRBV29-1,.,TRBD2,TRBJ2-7,TGCAGCGTTGAAGATCTGTCGGGGGGCGAGCAGTACTTC,CSVEDLSGGEQYF
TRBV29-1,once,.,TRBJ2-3,TGCAGCGTTGAAGAAGGCAGGTCCGGTGGGCAGTATTTT,CSVEEGRSGGQYF
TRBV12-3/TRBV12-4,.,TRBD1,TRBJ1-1,TGTGCCAGCAGACAGGACAGGGCCCCTGAAGCTTTCTTT,CASRQDRAPEAFF
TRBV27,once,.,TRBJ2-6,TGTGCCAGCAGGTTATACGGGGCCAACGTCCTGACTTTC,CASRLYGANVLTF
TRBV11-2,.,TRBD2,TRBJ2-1,TGTGCCAGCAGCCGAGTGACTAGCCCTTACAATGAGCAGTTCTTC,CASSRVTSPYNEQFF
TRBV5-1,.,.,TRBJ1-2,TGCGCCAGCAGCTTGGGAACCGGGGCTCTCTCCTATGGCTACACCTTC,CASSLGTGALSYGYTF
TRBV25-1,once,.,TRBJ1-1,TGTGCCAGCTGCCAATTAGGCAGAGCTTTCTTT,CASCQLGRAFF
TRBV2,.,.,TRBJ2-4,TGTGCCACCGCAGGGCTGGGCATTCAGTACTTC,CATAGLGIQYF
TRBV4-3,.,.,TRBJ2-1,TGCGCCAGCAGCCAAGAGGGGACTCACAATGAGCAGTTCTTC,CASSQEGTHNEQFF